This entry lists 23 T cell receptor beta chains sequenced from one sample in a study of blood T cell repertoires in COVID-19. Assay: immunoSEQ multiplex PCR; the TCRdb copy retains only in-frame clones and omits some. The table has over 250,000 clones, around 89% seen once; the top ten hold approximately 9.5%. Sequencing was carried out using PBMCs or T cells enriched from blood (not recorded which). All receptors derive from a man aged 40-50 years who had recovered from COVID-19.

The rearrangement links TRBV7-8 to TRBJ1-5; 7 bases align to TRBD1. The length of the CDR3 is 15 residues. V lost 4 bases and J lost 4; bases outside the gene matches: 7. The germline V gene has CDR1 SGHVS and CDR2 FQNEAQ. CDR3 region: CASSSQGVGNQPQHF. The CDR3 region has the DNA TGTGCCAGCAGCTCGCAGGGGGTTGGAAATCAGCCCCAGCATTTT.

The rearrangement uses TRBV5-4 and TRBJ1-1, with 8 nucleotides matching TRBD1. The germline CDR1 and CDR2 sequences are SGHNT and YYREEE (reference sequence). After removal of 0 bases from V and 5 bases from J, the junction contained 9 bases not matched to a gene. The CDR3 runs 16 residues. The CDR3: CASSLGYGGQGTEAFF. The CDR3 nucleotides are TGTGCCAGCAGCTTGGGGTACGGAGGACAGGGAACTGAAGCTTTCTTT.

This chain links TRBV29-1 with TRBJ2-1; TRBD2 aligns across 13 bases. The germline gives CDR1 SQVTM, CDR2 ANQGSEA. Trimming cost V 3 bases and J 10 bases; bases outside gene matches: 12. The CDR3 has 16 amino acids. CDR3 amino acids: CSVELLAGGLGGEQFF. CDR3 sequence (DNA): TGCAGCGTTGAGCTACTAGCGGGAGGGCTTGGGGGGGAGCAGTTCTTC.

This rearrangement joins TRBV6-5 to TRBJ1-3; tentative D call: TRBD1 (6 bases). Trimming took off 4 bases at V and 8 bases at J, with 12 bases between the two ends. Looked up from germline, CDR1 is MNHEY and CDR2 is SVGAGI. CDR3 length equals 13 residues. In nucleotides, the CDR3 is TGTGCCAGCAGTTCAAACAGGGAATACACCATATATTTT. Its protein product is CASSSNREYTIYF.

This clone appeared a single time. The chain joins TRBV5-4 to TRBJ2-2, with TRBD1 matching over 7 bases. Trimming removed 7 bases from V and 1 base from J; junction bases left unmatched: 7. This CDR3 has 15 amino acids. Germline CDR1 and CDR2: SGHNT and YYREEE (reference sequence). The CDR3 spells CASEHRGLNTGELFF. The DNA for the CDR3 is TGTGCCAGCGAACACAGGGGTTTGAACACCGGGGAGCTGTTTTTT.

The chain carries TRBV15 and TRBJ2-7, with D perhaps TRBD1 (6 bases). The germline gives CDR1 LNHNV, CDR2 YYDKDF (reference sequence). V was shortened by 2 bases and J by 4 bases, with 12 bases between the two germline ends. This CDR3 is 14 amino acids long. The CDR3 loop is CATSRRRGLYEQYF. For the CDR3, the DNA is TGTGCCACCAGCAGACGCAGGGGTTTGTACGAGCAGTACTTC. Based on the CDR3 plus reference TRBV15 and TRBJ2-7, the full variable domain is DAMVIQNPRYQVTQFGKPVTLSCSQTLNHNVMYWYQQKSSQAPKLLFHYYDKDFNNEADTPDNFQSRRPNTSFCFLDIRSPGLGDTAMYLCATSRRRGLYEQYFGPGTRLTVT.

In its sample, this clone was seen a few times. The V call is TRBV13, the J call TRBJ1-2; D gene ambiguous. The length of the CDR3 is 15 residues. V lost 5 bases and J 4 bases, leaving 17 bases between the germline ends. CDR1 is PRHDT and CDR2 is FYEKMQ in the germline V gene (reference sequence). CDR3 residues: CASSPVVGGCYGYTF. The CDR3 region has the DNA TGTGCCAGCAGCCCGGTGGTTGGAGGCTGCTATGGCTACACCTTC. Full variable domain (remainder filled in from reference TRBV13 and TRBJ1-2): AAGVIQSPRHLIKEKRETATLKCYPIPRHDTVYWYQQGPGQDPQFLISFYEKMQSDKGSIPDRFSAQQFSDYHSELNMSSLELGDSALYFCASSPVVGGCYGYTFGSGTRLTVV.

The CDR3 nucleotides read TGTGCCAGCAGCACCCCACTAGCGGGAGGGTTAAATGAGCAGTTCTTC. Protein sequence: CASSTPLAGGLNEQFF. This rearrangement joins TRBV9 to TRBJ2-1; TRBD2 matches 13 bases. Germline values: CDR1 SGDLS, CDR2 YYNGEE. The V and J ends lost 4 bases and 7 bases, in that order; junction bases with no gene match: 8. The CDR3 loop spans 16 amino acids.

In regard to this clone: One end of the junction varies from germline; a read error may be responsible. This chain joins TRBV7-9 and TRBJ2-4; TRBD2 agrees at 9 bases. Germline-derived CDR1 and CDR2 are SEHNR and FQNEAQ (reference sequence). This CDR3 has 12 amino acids. The CDR3 nucleotides read TGTGCCAGCAGCTTAGAGGCTAGCGGGGTGTGCTTC. Protein sequence: CASSLEASGVCF.

The chain recombines TRBV11-3 with TRBJ1-2; 9 nucleotides match TRBD1. The germline CDR1 and CDR2 sequences are SGHNT and YENEEA. The CDR3 has 14 amino acids. V dropped 5 bases and J dropped 8; count of bases not matched to a gene: 9. The CDR3 DNA sequence: TGTGCCAGCAGCGCGGACAGGGGCGTTGGAGGCTACACCTTC. Translated: CASSADRGVGGYTF.

This sequence joins TRBV6-4 and TRBJ2-2; D is unresolved. V lost 7 bases and J 2 bases, leaving 8 bases between the germline ends. The CDR3 has 13 residues. Germline lookup yields CDR1 MRHNA and CDR2 SNTAGT. Here the CDR3 reads CASMGRNTGELFF. CDR3 nucleotide sequence: TGTGCCAGCATGGGCAGAAACACCGGGGAGCTGTTTTTT.

This clone was detected a few times. J is TRBJ2-7 and V is TRBV27; no reliable D call. V dropped 4 bases and J dropped 0 bases, with 13 bases sitting between them. Germline CDR1 is MNHEY and CDR2 is SMNVEV (reference sequence). The CDR3 covers 15 residues. This CDR3 reads CASSWYSTGSYEQYF. The CDR3 DNA reads TGTGCCAGCAGTTGGTATTCAACCGGCTCCTACGAGCAGTACTTC.

The V and J genes are TRBV2 and TRBJ2-7; D is ambiguous. V was trimmed by 7 bases and J by 5 bases, leaving 9 bases between them. Germline V gene sequence: CDR1 SNHLY, CDR2 FYNNEI. The CDR3 length is 11 residues. The CDR3: CASTNTHEQYF. The CDR3 DNA reads TGTGCCAGCACTAATACTCACGAGCAGTACTTC.

The V call is TRBV6-6, the J call TRBJ1-1, with D unresolved. The CDR3 consists of 12 residues. The V and J ends lost 6 bases and 1 base respectively, with 6 bases between them. Per the germline V gene, CDR1 is MNHNY and CDR2 is SVGAGI (reference sequence). The CDR3 loop reads CASRVQNTEAFF. The CDR3 DNA sequence: TGTGCCAGCAGGGTACAGAACACTGAAGCTTTCTTT.

J is TRBJ1-6 and V is TRBV5-1, with 7 bases aligning to TRBD1. The V gene end was trimmed by 2 bases and the J gene end by 9 bases; junction bases not matched to a gene: 8. The CDR3 sequence is 15 residues long. Germline V CDR1 and CDR2: SGHRS, YFSETQ. In DNA, the CDR3 is TGCGCCAGCAGCTTTAACAGGGGCGTAGGTTCACCCCTCCACTTT. Translation: CASSFNRGVGSPLHF. The complete variable domain, with remaining parts taken from reference TRBV5-1 and TRBJ1-6, reads KAGVTQTPRYLIKTRGQQVTLSCSPISGHRSVSWYQQTPGQGLQFLFEYFSETQRNKGNFPGRFSGRQFSNSRSEMNVSTLELGDSALYLCASSFNRGVGSPLHFGNGTRLTVT.

This clone was seen a few times. The chain combines TRBV19 with TRBJ1-5, with TRBD1 as a possible D gene (6 bases). This CDR3 comprises 15 residues. Germline-derived CDR1 and CDR2 are LNHDA and SQIVND (reference sequence). V was shortened by 4 bases and J by 0 bases, with 10 bases between the two germline ends. The CDR3 DNA follows: TGTGCCAGTAGTAACAGGGTAGATAGCAATCAGCCCCAGCATTTT. This translates into CASSNRVDSNQPQHF.

J is TRBJ2-7 and V is TRBV13, with D possibly matching TRBD2 (5 bases). The germline gives CDR1 PRHDT, CDR2 FYEKMQ (reference sequence). The ends were cut back, 3 bases at V and 6 bases at J, with 12 bases in the middle. CDR3 size: 13 residues. The CDR3 region has the DNA TGTGCCAGCAGCTTCCTAGAGGGTGGCGAGCAGTACTTC. Amino acids: CASSFLEGGEQYF. The full variable domain, with the rest looked up from reference TRBV13 and TRBJ2-7, is AAGVIQSPRHLIKEKRETATLKCYPIPRHDTVYWYQQGPGQDPQFLISFYEKMQSDKGSIPDRFSAQQFSDYHSELNMSSLELGDSALYFCASSFLEGGEQYFGPGTRLTVT.

CDR3 in DNA: TGTGCCAGCAGTTTATTGGCGGGGAATAATGCTGAAGCTTTCTTT. Its translation is CASSLLAGNNAEAFF. The chain couples TRBV28 to TRBJ1-1; D is ambiguous. Between the trimmed V and J ends, which lost 1 base and 6 bases, there was a span of 15 bases. Germline CDR1 MDHEN, CDR2 SYDVKM. There are 15 residues in the CDR3.

The gene calls are TRBV6-5 and TRBJ2-3, with D perhaps matching TRBD1 (5 bases). The CDR3 spans 15 residues. Germline V gene data show CDR1 as MNHEY and CDR2 as SVGAGI. V lost 2 bases, J lost 2 bases, and 11 bases lay in between. In DNA form, the CDR3 reads TGTGCCAGCAGTTACCGCAGGGCGGACACAGATACGCAGTATTTT. Its protein is CASSYRRADTDTQYF.

The chain is built from TRBV5-6 and TRBJ2-5, with 9 nucleotides matching TRBD2. With 4 bases clipped from V and 1 base from J, the junction kept 14 bases outside the gene matches. Germline V gives CDR1 SGHDT, CDR2 YYEEEE. The CDR3 extends over 18 amino acids. The CDR3 region has the DNA TGTGCCAGCAGCATACCTATAGCGGGGGTGACGTTCCAAGAGACCCAGTACTTC. Its protein is CASSIPIAGVTFQETQYF.

V is TRBV19 and J is TRBJ1-6; D is unclear. V was clipped by 8 bases and J by 9 bases, with 14 bases between them. The germline CDR1 and CDR2 sequences are LNHDA and SQIVND (reference sequence). This CDR3 comprises 13 residues. The DNA for the CDR3 is TGTGCCAGTGCCCAGGTCATCGGTTCACCCCTCCACTTT. Encoded protein: CASAQVIGSPLHF.

Here the CDR3 DNA reads TGCGCCAGCAGCCAAGAAGAAGCGGGACTGAGCTCCTACGAGCAGTACTTC. This encodes CASSQEEAGLSSYEQYF. The chain couples TRBV4-1 to TRBJ2-7; 7 bases map to TRBD2. The CDR3 consists of 17 residues. The germline CDR1 and CDR2 sequences are MGHRA and YSYEKL. Trimming at V came to 0 bases and at J to 0 bases, leaving 8 bases not matched to a gene.

This sequence joins TRBV7-2 and TRBJ1-2; D possibly corresponds to TRBD1 (6 bases). The CDR3 sequence is 12 residues long. V lost 5 bases and J 8 bases, leaving 12 bases between the germline ends. Germline lookup yields CDR1 SGHTA and CDR2 FQGNSA. CDR3 protein: CASSKQGSGYTF. The CDR3 nucleotides are TGTGCCAGCAGCAAACAGGGTTCCGGCTACACCTTC. Drawing the rest from reference TRBV7-2 and TRBJ1-2, the complete variable domain is GAGVSQSPSNKVTEKGKDVELRCDPISGHTALYWYRQSLGQGLEFLIYFQGNSAPDKSGLPSDRFSAERTGGSVSTLTIQRTQQEDSAVYLCASSKQGSGYTFGSGTRLTVV.